This T cell receptor (beta chain) was sequenced in a study of shared clonotypes between healthy human individuals. Study-level points and caveats: Shared clonotypes across all four donors exceeded non-shared ones in generation probability.

This CDR3 contains 15 residues. Germline CDR1 and CDR2: PRHDT and FYEKMQ (reference sequence). The J segment lost 0 bases and the V segment lost 6 bases, leaving 5 bases of the junction unmatched. Concerning this clone itself: Antigen unknown.

CD45RO negativity and positive selection for CCR7 defined naive CD8 cells, a population that excluded terminally differentiated effector memory CD45RA+ cells. Sequencing was performed with immunoSEQ multiplex PCR; in TCRdb, only in-frame clones are kept and a portion is missing. The sample includes hundreds of thousands of clones, approximately 96% of them seen just once. The chain uses TRBV13 and TRBJ2-7, with 10 bases matching TRBD2. The specimen was naive CD8+ T cells sorted from blood. The sequence was collected from a woman aged 30 to 39 in good health. CDR3 region: CASREAGGVSYEQYF. The DNA of the CDR3 is TGTGCCAGCAGGGAAGCGGGAGGGGTCTCCTACGAGCAGTACTTC.